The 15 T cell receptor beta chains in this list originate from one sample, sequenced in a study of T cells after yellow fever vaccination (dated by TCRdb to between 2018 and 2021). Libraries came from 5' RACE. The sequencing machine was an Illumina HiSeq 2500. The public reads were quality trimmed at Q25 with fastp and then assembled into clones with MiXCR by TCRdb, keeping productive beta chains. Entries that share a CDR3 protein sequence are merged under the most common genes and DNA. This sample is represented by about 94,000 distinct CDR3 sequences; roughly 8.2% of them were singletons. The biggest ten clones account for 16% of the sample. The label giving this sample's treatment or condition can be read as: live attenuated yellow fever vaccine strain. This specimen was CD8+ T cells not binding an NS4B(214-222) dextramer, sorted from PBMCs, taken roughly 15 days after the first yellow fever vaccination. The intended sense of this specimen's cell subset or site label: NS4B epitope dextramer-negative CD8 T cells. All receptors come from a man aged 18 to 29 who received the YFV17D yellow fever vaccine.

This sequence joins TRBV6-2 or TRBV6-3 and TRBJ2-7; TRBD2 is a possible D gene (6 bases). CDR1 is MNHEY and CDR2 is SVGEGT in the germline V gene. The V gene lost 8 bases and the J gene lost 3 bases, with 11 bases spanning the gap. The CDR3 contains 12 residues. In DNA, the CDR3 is TGTGCCAGCGGGGGGACGTTCTACGAGCAGTACTTC. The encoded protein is CASGGTFYEQYF.

CDR3 in DNA: TGTGCCAGCAGTTACTCGACAGGGAACACTGAAGCTTTCTTT. Its protein product is CASSYSTGNTEAFF. The chain has TRBV6-5 and TRBJ1-1, with D possibly matching TRBD1 (6 bases). Trimming took 0 bases from V and 1 from J, leaving 6 bases between them. Germline V gene lookup returns CDR1 MNHEY and CDR2 SVGAGI. The CDR3 consists of 14 residues.

The CDR3 sequence is CASSQLAAVTDTQYF. The CDR3 DNA reads TGTGCCAGCAGCCAACTAGCGGCAGTGACAGATACGCAGTATTTT. The chain employs TRBV7-3 and TRBJ2-3; 8 bases agree with TRBD2. This CDR3 spans 15 amino acids. Germline lookup yields CDR1 SGHTA and CDR2 FQGTGA. Trimming took 5 bases from V and 3 from J; bases not matched to a gene: 7.

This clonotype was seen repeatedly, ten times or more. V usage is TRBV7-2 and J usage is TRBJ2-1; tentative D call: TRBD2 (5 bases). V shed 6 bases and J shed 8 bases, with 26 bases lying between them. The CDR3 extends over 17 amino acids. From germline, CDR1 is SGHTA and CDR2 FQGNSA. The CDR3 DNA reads TGTGCCAGCAGAGCTCTTTACTCGGCGGGCTTCCCCCATGAGCAGTTCTTC. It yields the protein CASRALYSAGFPHEQFF. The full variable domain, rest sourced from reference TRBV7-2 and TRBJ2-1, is GAGVSQSPSNKVTEKGKDVELRCDPISGHTALYWYRQSLGQGLEFLIYFQGNSAPDKSGLPSDRFSAERTGGSVSTLTIQRTQQEDSAVYLCASRALYSAGFPHEQFFGPGTRLTVL.

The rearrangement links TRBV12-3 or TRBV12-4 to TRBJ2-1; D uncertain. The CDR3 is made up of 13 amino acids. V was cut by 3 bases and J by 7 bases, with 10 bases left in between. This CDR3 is CASSFEVRNEQFF. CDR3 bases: TGTGCCAGCAGTTTTGAGGTCAGGAATGAGCAGTTCTTC.

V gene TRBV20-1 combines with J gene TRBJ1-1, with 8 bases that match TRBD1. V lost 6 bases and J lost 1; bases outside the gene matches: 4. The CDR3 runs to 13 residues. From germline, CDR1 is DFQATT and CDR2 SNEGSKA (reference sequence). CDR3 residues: CSAQGTGNTEAFF. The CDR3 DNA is TGCAGTGCCCAGGGGACAGGGAACACTGAAGCTTTCTTT.

The DNA of the CDR3 is TGCGCCAGCAGCCAAGATTCCGGATTTTCGAATGAAAAACTGTTTTTT. It translates to CASSQDSGFSNEKLFF. The chain is built from TRBV4-1 and TRBJ1-4; no definite D call. The CDR3 is 16 amino acids. V was pared by 0 bases and J by 5 bases, with 13 bases between. Germline CDR1 is MGHRA and CDR2 is YSYEKL.

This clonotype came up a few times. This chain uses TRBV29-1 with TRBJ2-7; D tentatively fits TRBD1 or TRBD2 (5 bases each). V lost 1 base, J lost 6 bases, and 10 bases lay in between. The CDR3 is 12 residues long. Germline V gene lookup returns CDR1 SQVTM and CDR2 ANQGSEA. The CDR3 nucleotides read TGCAGCGTTGAAGGGGACCCTCCCGAGCAGTACTTC. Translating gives CSVEGDPPEQYF.

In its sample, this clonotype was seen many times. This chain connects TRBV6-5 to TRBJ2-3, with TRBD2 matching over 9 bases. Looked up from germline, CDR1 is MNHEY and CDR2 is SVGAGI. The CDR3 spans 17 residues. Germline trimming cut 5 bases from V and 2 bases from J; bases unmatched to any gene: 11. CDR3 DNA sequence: TGTGCCAGCAGTCTCTCAGTAGCGGGGGCCTTCACAGATACGCAGTATTTT. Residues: CASSLSVAGAFTDTQYF.

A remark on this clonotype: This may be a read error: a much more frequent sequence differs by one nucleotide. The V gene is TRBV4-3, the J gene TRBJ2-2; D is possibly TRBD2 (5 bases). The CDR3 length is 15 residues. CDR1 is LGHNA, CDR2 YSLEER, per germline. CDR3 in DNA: TGCGCCGGCAGCCAAACGGGATTCAACACCGGGGAGCTGTTTTTT. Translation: CAGSQTGFNTGELFF.

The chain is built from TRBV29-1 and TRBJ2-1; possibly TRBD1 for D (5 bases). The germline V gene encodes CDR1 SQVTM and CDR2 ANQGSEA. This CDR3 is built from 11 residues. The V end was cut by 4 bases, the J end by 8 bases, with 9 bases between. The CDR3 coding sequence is TGCAGCGTTGCGGCAGGGTATGAGCAGTTCTTC. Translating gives CSVAAGYEQFF.

CDR3 sequence (DNA): TGTGCCGGCACCCCCCTGGCAGGGACCGCCTACAATGAGCAGTTCTTC. Amino acid sequence: CAGTPLAGTAYNEQFF. This chain connects TRBV6-1 to TRBJ2-1; D may be TRBD1 or TRBD2 (5 bases each). The CDR3 sequence is 16 residues long. Germline CDR1 and CDR2: MNHNS and SASEGT. The V end was cut by 11 bases, the J end by 2 bases, with 22 bases between.

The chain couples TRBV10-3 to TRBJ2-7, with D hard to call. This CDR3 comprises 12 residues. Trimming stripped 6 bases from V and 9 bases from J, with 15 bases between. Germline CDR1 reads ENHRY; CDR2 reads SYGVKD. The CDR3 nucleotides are TGTGCCATCAGCCCCGGGCCCCTCTGGCAGTACTTC. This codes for CAISPGPLWQYF.

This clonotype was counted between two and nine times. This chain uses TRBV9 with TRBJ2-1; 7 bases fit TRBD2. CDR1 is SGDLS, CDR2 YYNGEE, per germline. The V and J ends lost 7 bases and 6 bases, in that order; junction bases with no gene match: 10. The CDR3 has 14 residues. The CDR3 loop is CASQAPGGANEQFF. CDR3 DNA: TGTGCCAGCCAGGCCCCGGGGGGAGCCAATGAGCAGTTCTTC.

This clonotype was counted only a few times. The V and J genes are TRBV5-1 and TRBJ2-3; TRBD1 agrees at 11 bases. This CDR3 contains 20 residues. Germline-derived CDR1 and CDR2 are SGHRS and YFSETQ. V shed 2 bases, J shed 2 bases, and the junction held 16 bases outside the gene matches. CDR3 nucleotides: TGCGCCAGCAGCTTATTTTCCCGAACCGGGACAGGGGGGACCACAGATACGCAGTATTTT. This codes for CASSLFSRTGTGGTTDTQYF. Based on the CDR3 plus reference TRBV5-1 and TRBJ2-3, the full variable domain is KAGVTQTPRYLIKTRGQQVTLSCSPISGHRSVSWYQQTPGQGLQFLFEYFSETQRNKGNFPGRFSGRQFSNSRSEMNVSTLELGDSALYLCASSLFSRTGTGGTTDTQYFGPGTRLTVL.